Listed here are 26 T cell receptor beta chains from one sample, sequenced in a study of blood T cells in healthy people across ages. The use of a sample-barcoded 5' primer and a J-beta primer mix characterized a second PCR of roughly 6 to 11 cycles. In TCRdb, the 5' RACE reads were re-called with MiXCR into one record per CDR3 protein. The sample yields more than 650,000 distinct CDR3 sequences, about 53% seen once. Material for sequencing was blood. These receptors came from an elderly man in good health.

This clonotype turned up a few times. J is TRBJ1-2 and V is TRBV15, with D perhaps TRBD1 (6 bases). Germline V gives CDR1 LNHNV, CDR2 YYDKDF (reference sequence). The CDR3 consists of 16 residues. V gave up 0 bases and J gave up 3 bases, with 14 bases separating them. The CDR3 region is CATSREGGAGDYGYTF. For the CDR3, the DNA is TGTGCCACCAGCAGAGAGGGGGGGGCCGGTGACTATGGCTACACCTTC.

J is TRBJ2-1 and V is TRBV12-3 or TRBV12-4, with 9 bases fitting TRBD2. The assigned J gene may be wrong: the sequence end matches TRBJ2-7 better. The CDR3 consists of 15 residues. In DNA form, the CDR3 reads TGTGCCAGCAGTTTGCCTAGCGGGACATACAATGAGCAGTACTTC. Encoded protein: CASSLPSGTYNEQYF.

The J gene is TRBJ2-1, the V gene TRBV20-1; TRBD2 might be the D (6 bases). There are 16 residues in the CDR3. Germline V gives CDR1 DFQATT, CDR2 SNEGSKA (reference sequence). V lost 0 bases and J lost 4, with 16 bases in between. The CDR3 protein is CSAREPTGTHYNEQFF. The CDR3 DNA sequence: TGCAGTGCTAGAGAGCCTACCGGGACTCATTACAATGAGCAGTTCTTC.

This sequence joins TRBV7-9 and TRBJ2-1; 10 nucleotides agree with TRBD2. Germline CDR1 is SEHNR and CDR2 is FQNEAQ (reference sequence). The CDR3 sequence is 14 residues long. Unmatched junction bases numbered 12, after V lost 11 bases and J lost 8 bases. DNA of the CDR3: TGTGCCCTCGAGGCTAGCGGGAGCTTCTATGAGCAGTTCTTC. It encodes CALEASGSFYEQFF.

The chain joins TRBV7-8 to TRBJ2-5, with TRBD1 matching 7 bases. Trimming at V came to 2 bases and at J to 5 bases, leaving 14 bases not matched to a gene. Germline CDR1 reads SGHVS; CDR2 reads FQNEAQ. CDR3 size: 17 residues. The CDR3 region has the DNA TGTGCCAGCAGCTTATTACGGGGTCGAGGGGGCATCGAGACCCAGTACTTC. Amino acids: CASSLLRGRGGIETQYF.

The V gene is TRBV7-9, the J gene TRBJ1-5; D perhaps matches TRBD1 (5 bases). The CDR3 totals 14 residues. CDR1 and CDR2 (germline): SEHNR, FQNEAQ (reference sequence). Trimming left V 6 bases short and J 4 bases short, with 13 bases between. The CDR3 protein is CASSPLGTNQPQHF. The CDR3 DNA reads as TGTGCCAGCAGTCCGCTCGGGACTAATCAGCCCCAGCATTTT.

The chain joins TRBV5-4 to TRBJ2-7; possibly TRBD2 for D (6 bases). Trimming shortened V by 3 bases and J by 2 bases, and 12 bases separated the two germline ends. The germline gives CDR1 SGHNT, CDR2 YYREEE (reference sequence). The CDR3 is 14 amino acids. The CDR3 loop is CASSWGDSAYEQYF. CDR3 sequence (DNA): TGTGCCAGCAGCTGGGGGGACTCGGCCTACGAGCAGTACTTC.

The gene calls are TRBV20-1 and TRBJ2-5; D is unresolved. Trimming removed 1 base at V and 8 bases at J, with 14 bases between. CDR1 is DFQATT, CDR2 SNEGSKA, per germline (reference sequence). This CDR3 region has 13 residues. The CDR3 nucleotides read TGCAGTGCTAGAGCCTCTGGGGTGATCACCCAGTACTTC. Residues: CSARASGVITQYF.

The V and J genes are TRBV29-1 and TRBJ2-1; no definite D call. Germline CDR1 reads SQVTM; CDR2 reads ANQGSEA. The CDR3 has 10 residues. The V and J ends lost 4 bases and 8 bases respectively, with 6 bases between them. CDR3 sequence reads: CSVGWDEQFF. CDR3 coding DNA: TGCAGCGTTGGTTGGGATGAGCAGTTCTTC.

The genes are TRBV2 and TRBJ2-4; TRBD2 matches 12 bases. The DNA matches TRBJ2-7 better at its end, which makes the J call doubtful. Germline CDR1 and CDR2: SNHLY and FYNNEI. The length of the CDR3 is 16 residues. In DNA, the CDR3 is TGTGCCAGCAGTGAATCGACTAGCGGGAGTCGATACGAGCAGTACTTC. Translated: CASSESTSGSRYEQYF.

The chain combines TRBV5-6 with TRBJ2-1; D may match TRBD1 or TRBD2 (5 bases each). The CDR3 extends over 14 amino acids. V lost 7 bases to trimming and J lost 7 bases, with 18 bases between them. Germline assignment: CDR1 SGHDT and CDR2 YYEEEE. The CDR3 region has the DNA TGTGCCAGCTCCCCGGGGACGGTTAGAAATGAGCAGTTCTTC. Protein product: CASSPGTVRNEQFF.

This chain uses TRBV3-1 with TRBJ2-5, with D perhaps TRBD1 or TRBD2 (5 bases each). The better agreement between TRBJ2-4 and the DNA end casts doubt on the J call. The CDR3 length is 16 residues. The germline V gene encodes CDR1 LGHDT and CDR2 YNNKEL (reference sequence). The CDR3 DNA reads TGTGCCAGCAGCCACGCCAGAGCCGGGACGCAAAACATTCAGTACTTC. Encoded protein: CASSHARAGTQNIQYF.

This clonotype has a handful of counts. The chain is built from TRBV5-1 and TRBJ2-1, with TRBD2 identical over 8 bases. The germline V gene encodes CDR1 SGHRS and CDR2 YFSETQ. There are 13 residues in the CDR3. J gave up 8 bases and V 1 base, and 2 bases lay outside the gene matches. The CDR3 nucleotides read TGCGCCAGCAGCTTGCCCGGGGGGGATGAGCAGTTCTTC. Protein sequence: CASSLPGGDEQFF.

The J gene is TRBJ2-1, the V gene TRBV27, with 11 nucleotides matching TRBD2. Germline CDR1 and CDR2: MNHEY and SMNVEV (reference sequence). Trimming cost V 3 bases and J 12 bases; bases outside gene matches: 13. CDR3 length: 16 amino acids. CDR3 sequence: CASSFVGLADTITQFF. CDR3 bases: TGTGCCAGCAGTTTCGTGGGACTAGCGGATACAATAACGCAGTTCTTC.

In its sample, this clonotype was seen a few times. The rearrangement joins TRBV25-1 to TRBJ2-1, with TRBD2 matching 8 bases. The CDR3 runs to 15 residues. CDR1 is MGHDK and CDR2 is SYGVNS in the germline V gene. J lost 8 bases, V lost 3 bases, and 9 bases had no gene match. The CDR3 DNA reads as TGTGCCAGCAGTGATTTAGCGGGAACCGGGTATGAGCAGTTCTTC. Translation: CASSDLAGTGYEQFF. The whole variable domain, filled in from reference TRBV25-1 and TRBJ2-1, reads EADIYQTPRYLVIGTGKKITLECSQTMGHDKMYWYQQDPGMELHLIHYSYGVNSTEKGDLSSESTVSRIRTEHFPLTLESARPSHTSQYLCASSDLAGTGYEQFFGPGTRLTVL.

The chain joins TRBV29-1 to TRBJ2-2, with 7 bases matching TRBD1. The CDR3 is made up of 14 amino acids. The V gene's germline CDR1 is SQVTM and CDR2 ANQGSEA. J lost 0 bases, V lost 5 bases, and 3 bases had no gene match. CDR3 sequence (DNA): TGCAGCGTTAGACAGGGCGCGAACACCGGGGAGCTGTTTTTT. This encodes CSVRQGANTGELFF.

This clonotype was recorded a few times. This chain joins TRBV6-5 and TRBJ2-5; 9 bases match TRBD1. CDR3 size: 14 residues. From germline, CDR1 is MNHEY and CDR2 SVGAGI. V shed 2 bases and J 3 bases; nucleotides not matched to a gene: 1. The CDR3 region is CASSYGDREETQYF. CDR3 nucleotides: TGTGCCAGCAGTTACGGGGACAGGGAAGAGACCCAGTACTTC.

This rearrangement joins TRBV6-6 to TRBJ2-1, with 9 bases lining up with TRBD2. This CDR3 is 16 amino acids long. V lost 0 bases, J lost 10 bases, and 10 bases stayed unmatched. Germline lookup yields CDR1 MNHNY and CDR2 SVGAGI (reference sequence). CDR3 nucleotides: TGTGCCAGCAGTTACTCGAAACTAGCGGGTGGATTCGAGCAGTTCTTC. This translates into CASSYSKLAGGFEQFF.

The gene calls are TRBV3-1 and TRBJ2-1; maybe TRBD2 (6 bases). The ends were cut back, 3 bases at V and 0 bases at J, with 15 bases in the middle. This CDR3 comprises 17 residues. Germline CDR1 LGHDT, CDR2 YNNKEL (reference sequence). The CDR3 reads CASSHWARDSSYNEQFF. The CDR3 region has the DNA TGTGCCAGCAGCCACTGGGCCCGGGACTCCTCCTACAATGAGCAGTTCTTC.

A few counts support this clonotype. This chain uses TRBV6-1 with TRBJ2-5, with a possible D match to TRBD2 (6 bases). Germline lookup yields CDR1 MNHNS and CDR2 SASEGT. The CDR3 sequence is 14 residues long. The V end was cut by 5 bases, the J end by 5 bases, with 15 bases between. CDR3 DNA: TGTGCCAGCAGTCTCCTGGGGGGTCCGGAGACCCAGTACTTC. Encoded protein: CASSLLGGPETQYF.

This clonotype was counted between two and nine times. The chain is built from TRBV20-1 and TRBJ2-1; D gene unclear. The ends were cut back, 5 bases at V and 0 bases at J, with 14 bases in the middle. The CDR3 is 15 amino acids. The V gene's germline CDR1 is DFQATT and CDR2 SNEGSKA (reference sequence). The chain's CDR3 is CSAQRTLSSYNEQFF. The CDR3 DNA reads TGCAGTGCTCAAAGAACCTTGAGCTCCTACAATGAGCAGTTCTTC.

In DNA, the CDR3 is TGTGCCAGCAGCTCCCAGGGGGCAGATACGCAGTATTTT. Translation gives CASSSQGADTQYF. The rearrangement links TRBV7-3 to TRBJ2-3, with 7 positions matching TRBD1. The CDR3 contains 13 residues. V lost 4 bases and J lost 4; bases outside the gene matches: 2. Germline CDR1 is SGHTA and CDR2 is FQGTGA. Full variable domain (outside the CDR3, taken from reference TRBV7-3 and TRBJ2-3): GAGVSQTPSNKVTEKGKYVELRCDPISGHTALYWYRQSLGQGPEFLIYFQGTGAADDSGLPNDRFFAVRPEGSVSTLKIQRTERGDSAVYLCASSSQGADTQYFGPGTRLTVL.

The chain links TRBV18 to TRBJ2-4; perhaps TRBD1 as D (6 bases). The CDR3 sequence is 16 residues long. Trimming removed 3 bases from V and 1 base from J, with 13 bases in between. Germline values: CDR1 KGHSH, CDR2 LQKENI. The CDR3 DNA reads TGTGCCAGCTCACCCTTAGGACAGTCTGCCAAAAACATTCAGTACTTC. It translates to CASSPLGQSAKNIQYF.

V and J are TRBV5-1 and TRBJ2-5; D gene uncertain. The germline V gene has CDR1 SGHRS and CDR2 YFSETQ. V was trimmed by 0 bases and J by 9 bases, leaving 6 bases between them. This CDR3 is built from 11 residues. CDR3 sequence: CASSLVGPQYF. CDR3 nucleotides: TGCGCCAGCAGCTTGGTAGGACCCCAGTACTTC. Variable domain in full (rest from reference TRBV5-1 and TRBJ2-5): KAGVTQTPRYLIKTRGQQVTLSCSPISGHRSVSWYQQTPGQGLQFLFEYFSETQRNKGNFPGRFSGRQFSNSRSEMNVSTLELGDSALYLCASSLVGPQYFGPGTRLLVL.

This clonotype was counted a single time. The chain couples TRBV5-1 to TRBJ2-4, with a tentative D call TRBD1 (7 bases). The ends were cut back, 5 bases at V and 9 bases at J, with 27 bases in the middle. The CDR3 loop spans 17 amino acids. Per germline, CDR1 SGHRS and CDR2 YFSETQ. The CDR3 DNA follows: TGCGCCAGCAGTACACAGGGGCTGGGGCTAGCGTTGAGCATTCAGTACTTC. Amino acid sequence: CASSTQGLGLALSIQYF.

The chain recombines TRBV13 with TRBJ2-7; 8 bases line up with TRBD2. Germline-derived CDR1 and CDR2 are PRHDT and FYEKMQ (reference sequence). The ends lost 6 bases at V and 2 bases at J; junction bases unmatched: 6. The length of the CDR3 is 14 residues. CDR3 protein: CASRIAGSAYEQYF. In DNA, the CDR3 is TGTGCCAGCAGGATAGCGGGATCAGCCTACGAGCAGTACTTC.